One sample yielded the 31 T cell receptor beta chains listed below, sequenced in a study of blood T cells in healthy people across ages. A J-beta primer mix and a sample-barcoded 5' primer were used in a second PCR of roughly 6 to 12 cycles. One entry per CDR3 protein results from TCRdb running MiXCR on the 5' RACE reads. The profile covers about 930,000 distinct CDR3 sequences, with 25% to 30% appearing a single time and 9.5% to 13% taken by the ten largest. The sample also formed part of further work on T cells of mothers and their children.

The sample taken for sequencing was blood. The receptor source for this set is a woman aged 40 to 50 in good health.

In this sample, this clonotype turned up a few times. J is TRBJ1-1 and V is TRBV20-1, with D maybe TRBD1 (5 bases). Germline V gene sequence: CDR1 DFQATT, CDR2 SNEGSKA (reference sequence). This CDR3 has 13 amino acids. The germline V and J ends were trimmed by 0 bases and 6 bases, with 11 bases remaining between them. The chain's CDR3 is CSARDPGSPEAFF. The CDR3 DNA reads TGCAGTGCTAGAGATCCAGGGAGTCCTGAAGCTTTCTTT.

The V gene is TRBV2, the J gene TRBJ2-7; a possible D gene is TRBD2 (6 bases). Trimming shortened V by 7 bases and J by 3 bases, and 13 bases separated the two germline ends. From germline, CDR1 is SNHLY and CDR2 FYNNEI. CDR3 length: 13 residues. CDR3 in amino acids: CASNPGSHYEQYF. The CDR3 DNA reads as TGTGCCAGCAACCCCGGGAGTCACTACGAGCAGTACTTC.

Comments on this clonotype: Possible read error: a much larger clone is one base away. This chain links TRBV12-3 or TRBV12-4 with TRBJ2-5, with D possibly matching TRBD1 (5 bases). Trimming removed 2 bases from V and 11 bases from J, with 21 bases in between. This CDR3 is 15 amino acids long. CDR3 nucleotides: TGTGCCAGCAGTTTATACAGGCCCCCTGGCAATGAGCAGTACTTC. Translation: CASSLYRPPGNEQYF.

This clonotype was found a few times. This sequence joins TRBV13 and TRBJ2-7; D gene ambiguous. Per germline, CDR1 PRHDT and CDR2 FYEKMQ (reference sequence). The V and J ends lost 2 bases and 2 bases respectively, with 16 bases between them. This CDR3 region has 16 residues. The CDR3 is CASSLSRPLITYEQYF. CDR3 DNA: TGTGCCAGCAGCTTAAGCCGACCCCTGATTACCTACGAGCAGTACTTC.

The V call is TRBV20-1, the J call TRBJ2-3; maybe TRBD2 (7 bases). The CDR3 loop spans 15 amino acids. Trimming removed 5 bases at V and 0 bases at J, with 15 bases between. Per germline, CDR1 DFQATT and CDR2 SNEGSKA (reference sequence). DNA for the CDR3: TGCAGTGCTTCGCGGGGGCCACCTAGCACAGATACGCAGTATTTT. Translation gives CSASRGPPSTDTQYF.

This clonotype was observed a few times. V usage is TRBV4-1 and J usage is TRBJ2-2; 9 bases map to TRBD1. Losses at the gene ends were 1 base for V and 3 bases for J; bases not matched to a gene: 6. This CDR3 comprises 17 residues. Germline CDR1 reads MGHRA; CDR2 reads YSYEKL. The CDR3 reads CASSQVWRTGDTGELFF. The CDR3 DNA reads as TGCGCCAGCAGCCAAGTTTGGCGGACAGGGGACACCGGGGAGCTGTTTTTT.

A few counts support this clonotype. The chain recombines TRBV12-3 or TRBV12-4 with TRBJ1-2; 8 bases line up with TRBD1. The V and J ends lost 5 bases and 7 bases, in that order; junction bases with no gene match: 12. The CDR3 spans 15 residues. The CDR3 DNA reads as TGTGCCAGCAGTCCATCAGGGGGCGCATGGATTGGCTACACCTTC. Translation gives CASSPSGGAWIGYTF.

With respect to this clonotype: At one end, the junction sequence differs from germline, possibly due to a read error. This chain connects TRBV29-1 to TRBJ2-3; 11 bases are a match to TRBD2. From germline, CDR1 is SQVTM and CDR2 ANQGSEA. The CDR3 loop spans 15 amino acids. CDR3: CCVAATSGVTVTQYF. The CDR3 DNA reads TGCTGCGTTGCTGCGACTAGCGGGGTCACAGTTACGCAGTATTTT.

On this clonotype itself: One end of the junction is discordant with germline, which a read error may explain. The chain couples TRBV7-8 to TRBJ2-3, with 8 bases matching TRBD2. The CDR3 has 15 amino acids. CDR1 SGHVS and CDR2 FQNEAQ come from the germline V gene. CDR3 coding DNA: TGTGCCGGCAGCTTAAGGACTAGCCCCACAGATACGCAGTATTTT. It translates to CAGSLRTSPTDTQYF.

The DNA for the CDR3 is TGTGCCACCAGCAGAGGCAAAGGGGTTCAGCCCCAGCATTTT. Translation: CATSRGKGVQPQHF. The chain carries TRBV15 and TRBJ1-5, with a possible D match to TRBD1 (5 bases). The V end lost 1 base, the J end lost 6 bases, and 10 bases lay between the germline ends. The CDR3 has 14 amino acids. Germline V gene lookup returns CDR1 LNHNV and CDR2 YYDKDF (reference sequence). The whole variable domain, filled in from reference TRBV15 and TRBJ1-5, reads DAMVIQNPRYQVTQFGKPVTLSCSQTLNHNVMYWYQQKSSQAPKLLFHYYDKDFNNEADTPDNFQSRRPNTSFCFLDIRSPGLGDTAMYLCATSRGKGVQPQHFGDGTRLSIL.

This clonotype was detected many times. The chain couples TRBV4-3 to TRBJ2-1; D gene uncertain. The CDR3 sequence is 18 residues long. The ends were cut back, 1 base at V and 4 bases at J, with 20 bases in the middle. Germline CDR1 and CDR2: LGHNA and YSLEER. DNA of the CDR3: TGCGCCAGCAGCCAAGTCGTGCCGAGAGGATCCCTATACAATGAGCAGTTCTTC. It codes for CASSQVVPRGSLYNEQFF.

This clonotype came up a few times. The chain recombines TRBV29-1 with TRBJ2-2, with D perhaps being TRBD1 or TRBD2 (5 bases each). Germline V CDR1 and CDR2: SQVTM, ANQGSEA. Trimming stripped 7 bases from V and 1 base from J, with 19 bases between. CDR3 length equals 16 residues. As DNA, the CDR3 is TGCAGCGCCCGAACGAGGGGCAAGGGGAACACCGGGGAGCTGTTTTTT. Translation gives CSARTRGKGNTGELFF.

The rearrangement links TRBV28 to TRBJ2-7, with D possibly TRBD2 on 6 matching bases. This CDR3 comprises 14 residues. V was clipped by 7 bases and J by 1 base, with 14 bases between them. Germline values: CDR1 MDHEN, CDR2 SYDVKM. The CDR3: CASITNGGSYEQYF. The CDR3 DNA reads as TGTGCCAGCATCACTAATGGGGGGTCCTACGAGCAGTACTTC.

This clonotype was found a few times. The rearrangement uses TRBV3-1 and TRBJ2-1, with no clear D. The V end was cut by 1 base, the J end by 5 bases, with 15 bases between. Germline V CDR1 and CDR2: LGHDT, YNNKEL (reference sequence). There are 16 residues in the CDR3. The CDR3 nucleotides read TGTGCCAGCAGCCAAGCCACCTCTGACGGACACAATGAGCAGTTCTTC. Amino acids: CASSQATSDGHNEQFF.

As DNA, the CDR3 is TGTGCCAGCAGCTTCGCCCCCTGGGGCACAGATACGCAGTATTTT. This sequence encodes CASSFAPWGTDTQYF. The genes are TRBV5-5 and TRBJ2-3; no clear D gene. CDR1 is SGHKS, CDR2 YYEKEE, per germline (reference sequence). CDR3 length equals 15 residues. Trimming took off 2 bases at V and 1 base at J, with 11 bases between the two ends.

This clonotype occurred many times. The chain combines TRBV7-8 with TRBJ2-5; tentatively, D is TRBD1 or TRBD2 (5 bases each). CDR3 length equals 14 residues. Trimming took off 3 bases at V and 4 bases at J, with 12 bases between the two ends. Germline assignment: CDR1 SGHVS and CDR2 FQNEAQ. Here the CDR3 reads CASSFWGLVETQYF. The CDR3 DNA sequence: TGTGCCAGCAGCTTTTGGGGGTTGGTAGAGACCCAGTACTTC.

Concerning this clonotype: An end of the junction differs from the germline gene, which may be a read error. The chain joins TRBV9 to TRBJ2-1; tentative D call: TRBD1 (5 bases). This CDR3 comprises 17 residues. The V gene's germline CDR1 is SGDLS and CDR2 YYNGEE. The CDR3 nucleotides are TGTGCCAGCAGCCCACGACAGTATACTTCCTCCCACAATGAGCAGTTCTTC. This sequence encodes CASSPRQYTSSHNEQFF.

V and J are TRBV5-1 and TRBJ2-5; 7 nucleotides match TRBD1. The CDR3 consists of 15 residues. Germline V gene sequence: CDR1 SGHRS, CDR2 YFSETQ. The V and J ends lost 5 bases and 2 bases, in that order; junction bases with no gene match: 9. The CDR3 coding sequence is TGCGCCAGCAGTCACACAGGGGCTCGACAAGAGACCCAGTACTTC. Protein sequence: CASSHTGARQETQYF.

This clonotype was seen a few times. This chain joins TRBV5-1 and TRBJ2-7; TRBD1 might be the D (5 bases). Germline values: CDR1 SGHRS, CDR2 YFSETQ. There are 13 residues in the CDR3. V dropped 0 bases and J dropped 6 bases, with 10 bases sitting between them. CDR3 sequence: CASSLGQPSEQYF. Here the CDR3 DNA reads TGCGCCAGCAGCTTGGGACAGCCGAGCGAGCAGTACTTC.

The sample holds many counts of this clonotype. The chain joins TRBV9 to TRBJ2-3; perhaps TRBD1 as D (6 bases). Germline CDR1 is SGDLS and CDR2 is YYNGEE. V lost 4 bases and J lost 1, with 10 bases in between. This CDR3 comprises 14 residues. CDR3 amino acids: CASSPRTGTDTQYF. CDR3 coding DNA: TGTGCCAGCAGCCCTCGGACAGGCACAGATACGCAGTATTTT.

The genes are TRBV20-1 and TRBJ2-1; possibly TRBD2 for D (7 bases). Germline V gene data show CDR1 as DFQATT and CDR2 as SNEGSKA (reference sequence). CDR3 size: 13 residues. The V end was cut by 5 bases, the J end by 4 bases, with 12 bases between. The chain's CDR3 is CSAVGGAYNEQFF. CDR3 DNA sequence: TGCAGTGCTGTGGGGGGGGCTTACAATGAGCAGTTCTTC.

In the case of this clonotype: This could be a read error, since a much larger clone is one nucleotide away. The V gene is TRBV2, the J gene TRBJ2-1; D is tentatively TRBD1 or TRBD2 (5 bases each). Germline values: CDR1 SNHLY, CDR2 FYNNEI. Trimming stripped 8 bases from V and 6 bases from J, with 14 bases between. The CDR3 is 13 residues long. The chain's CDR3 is CASQRGDSNEQFF. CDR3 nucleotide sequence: TGTGCCAGCCAGAGGGGCGATAGCAATGAGCAGTTCTTC.

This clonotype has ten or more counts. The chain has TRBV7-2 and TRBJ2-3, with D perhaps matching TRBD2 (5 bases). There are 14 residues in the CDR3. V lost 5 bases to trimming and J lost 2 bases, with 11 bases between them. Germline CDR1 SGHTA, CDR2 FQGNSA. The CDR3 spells CASSPGTHTDTQYF. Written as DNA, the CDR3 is TGTGCCAGCAGCCCGGGAACCCACACAGATACGCAGTATTTT.

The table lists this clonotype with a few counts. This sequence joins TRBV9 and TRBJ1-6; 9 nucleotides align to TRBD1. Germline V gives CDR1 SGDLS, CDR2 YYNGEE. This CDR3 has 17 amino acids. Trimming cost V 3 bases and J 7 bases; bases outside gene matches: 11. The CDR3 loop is CASSETTGGTGNSPLHF. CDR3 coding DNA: TGTGCCAGCAGCGAAACTACAGGGGGCACAGGGAATTCACCCCTCCACTTT. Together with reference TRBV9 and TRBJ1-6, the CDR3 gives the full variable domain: DSGVTQTPKHLITATGQRVTLRCSPRSGDLSVYWYQQSLDQGLQFLIQYYNGEERAKGNILERFSAQQFPDLHSELNLSSLELGDSALYFCASSETTGGTGNSPLHFGNGTRLTVT.

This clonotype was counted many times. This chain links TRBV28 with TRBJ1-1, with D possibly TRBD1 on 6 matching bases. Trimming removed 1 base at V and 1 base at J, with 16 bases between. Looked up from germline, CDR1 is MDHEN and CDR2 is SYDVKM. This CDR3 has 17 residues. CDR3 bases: TGTGCCAGCAGTTTATTCGTACAGGGACGAACGAACACTGAAGCTTTCTTT. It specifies CASSLFVQGRTNTEAFF.

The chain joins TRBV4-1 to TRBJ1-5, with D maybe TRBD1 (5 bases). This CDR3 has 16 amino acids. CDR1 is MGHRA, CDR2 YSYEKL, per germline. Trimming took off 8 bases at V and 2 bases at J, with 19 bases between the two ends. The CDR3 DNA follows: TGCGCCAGCCGTAGAGAAAAAGGGGCTGGCAATCAGCCCCAGCATTTT. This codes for CASRREKGAGNQPQHF.

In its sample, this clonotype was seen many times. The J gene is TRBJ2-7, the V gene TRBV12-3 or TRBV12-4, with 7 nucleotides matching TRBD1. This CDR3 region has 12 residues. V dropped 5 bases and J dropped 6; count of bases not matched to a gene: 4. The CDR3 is CASSPTGAEQYF. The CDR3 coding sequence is TGTGCCAGCAGTCCCACAGGGGCCGAGCAGTACTTC.

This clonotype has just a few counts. The CDR3 DNA sequence: TGTGCCAGCAGTTTAGAAGACAGTACCCATATAGCCAAAAACATTCAGTACTTC. Residues: CASSLEDSTHIAKNIQYF. The chain uses TRBV28 and TRBJ2-4; maybe TRBD1 (5 bases). Trimming left V 2 bases short and J 0 bases short, with 17 bases between. Germline V gene sequence: CDR1 MDHEN, CDR2 SYDVKM. The CDR3 runs to 18 residues. Variable domain in full (rest from reference TRBV28 and TRBJ2-4): DVKVTQSSRYLVKRTGEKVFLECVQDMDHENMFWYRQDPGLGLRLIYFSYDVKMKEKGDIPEGYSVSREKKERFSLILESASTNQTSMYLCASSLEDSTHIAKNIQYFGAGTRLSVL.

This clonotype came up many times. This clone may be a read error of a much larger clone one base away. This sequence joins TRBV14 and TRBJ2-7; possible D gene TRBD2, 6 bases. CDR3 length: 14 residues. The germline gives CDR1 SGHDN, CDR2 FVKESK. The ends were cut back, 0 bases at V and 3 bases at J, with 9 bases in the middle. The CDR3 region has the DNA TGTGCCAGCAGCCAAGAGCGGGGCTGCTACGAGCAGTACTTC. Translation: CASSQERGCYEQYF.

CDR3 sequence: CASSQEAAGAYEQYF. The CDR3 DNA reads TGCGCCAGCAGCCAAGAGGCGGCAGGAGCCTACGAGCAGTACTTC. The J gene is TRBJ2-7, the V gene TRBV4-3; D gene uncertain. The CDR3 runs 15 residues. The germline V gene has CDR1 LGHNA and CDR2 YSLEER. V dropped 0 bases and J dropped 2 bases, with 11 bases sitting between them.

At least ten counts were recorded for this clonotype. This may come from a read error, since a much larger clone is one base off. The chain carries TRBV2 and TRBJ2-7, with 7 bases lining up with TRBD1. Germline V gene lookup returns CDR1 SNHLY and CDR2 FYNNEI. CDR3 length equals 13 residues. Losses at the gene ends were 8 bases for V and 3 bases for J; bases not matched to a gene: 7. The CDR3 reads CASRDSLCYEQYF. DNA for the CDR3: TGTGCCAGCCGGGACAGCCTTTGCTACGAGCAGTACTTC.